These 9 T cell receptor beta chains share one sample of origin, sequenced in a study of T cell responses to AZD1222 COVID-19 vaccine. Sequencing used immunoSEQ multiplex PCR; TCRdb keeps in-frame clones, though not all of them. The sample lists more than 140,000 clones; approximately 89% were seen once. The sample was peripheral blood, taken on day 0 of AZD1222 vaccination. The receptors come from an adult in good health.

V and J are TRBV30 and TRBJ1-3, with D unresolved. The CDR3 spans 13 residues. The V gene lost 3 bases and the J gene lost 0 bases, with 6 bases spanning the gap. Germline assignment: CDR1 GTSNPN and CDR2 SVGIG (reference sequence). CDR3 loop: CAWRDNSGNTIYF. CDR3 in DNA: TGTGCCTGGAGGGATAACTCTGGAAACACCATATATTTT.

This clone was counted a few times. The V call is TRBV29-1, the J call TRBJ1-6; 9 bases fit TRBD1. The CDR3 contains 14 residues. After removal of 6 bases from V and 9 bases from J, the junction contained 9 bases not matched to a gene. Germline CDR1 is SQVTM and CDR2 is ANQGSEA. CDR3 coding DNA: TGCAGCGTCACACAGGGGGCGCGCGGTTCACCCCTCCACTTT. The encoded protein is CSVTQGARGSPLHF.

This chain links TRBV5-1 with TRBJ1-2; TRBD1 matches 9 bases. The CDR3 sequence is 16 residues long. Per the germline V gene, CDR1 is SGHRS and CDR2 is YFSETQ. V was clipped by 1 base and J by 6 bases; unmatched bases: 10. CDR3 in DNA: TGCGCCAGCAGCTTGTCGCCCGGGACAGGGCACGATGGCTACACCTTC. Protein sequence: CASSLSPGTGHDGYTF.

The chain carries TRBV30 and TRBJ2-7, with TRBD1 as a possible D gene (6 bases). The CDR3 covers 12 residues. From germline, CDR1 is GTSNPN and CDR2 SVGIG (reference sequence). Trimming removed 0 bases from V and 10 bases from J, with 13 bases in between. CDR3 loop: CAWSVNRDIQYF. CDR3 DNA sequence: TGTGCCTGGAGTGTAAACCGGGACATCCAGTACTTC.

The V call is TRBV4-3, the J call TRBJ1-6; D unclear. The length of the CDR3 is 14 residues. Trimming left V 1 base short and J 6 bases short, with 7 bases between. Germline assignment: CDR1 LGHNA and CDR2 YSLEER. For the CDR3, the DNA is TGCGCCAGCAGCCAAGTCCGGGGTAATTCACCCCTCCACTTT. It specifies CASSQVRGNSPLHF.

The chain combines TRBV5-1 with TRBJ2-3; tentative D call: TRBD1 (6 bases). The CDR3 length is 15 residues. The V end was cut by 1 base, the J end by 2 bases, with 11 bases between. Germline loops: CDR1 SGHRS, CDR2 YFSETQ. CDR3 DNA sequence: TGCGCCAGCAGCTTGAGGGGGACGTACACAGATACGCAGTATTTT. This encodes CASSLRGTYTDTQYF.

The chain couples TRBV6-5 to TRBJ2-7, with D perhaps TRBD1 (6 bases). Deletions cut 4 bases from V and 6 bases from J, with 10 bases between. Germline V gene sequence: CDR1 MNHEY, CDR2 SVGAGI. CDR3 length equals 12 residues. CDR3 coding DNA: TGTGCCAGCAGTTTCAGGGGTCGCGAGCAGTACTTC. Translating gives CASSFRGREQYF.

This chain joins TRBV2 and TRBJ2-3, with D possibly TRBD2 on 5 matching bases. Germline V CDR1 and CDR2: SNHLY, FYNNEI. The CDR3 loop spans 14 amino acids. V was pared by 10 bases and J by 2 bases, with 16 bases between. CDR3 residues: CAIPTAEATDTQYF. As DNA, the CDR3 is TGTGCCATCCCCACAGCGGAGGCCACAGATACGCAGTATTTT.

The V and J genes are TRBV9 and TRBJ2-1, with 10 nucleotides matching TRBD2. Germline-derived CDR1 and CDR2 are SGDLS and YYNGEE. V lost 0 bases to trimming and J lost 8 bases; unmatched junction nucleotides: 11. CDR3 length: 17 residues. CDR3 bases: TGTGCCAGCAGCGTAGATCCAGCGGGAGGGATAGAAGATGAGCAGTTCTTC. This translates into CASSVDPAGGIEDEQFF.